This T cell receptor beta chain was documented in a study of response to subunit inactivated influenza vaccine. The CDR3 covers 13 residues. Germline CDR1 reads MNHNS; CDR2 reads SASEGT. V shed 2 bases and J 7 bases; nucleotides not matched to a gene: 3. A single record per CDR3 protein comes from TCRdb applying MiXCR to the RT-PCR reads. Here the sample spans about 540,000 distinct CDR3 sequences, approximately 24% being singletons. These data were also filed under a second study, of T cells expressing NK-cell markers. As that report states: cDNA encoding TCR beta was synthesized via 5'RACE template switching incorporating UMIs.

V is TRBV6-1 and J is TRBJ2-7; 9 bases match TRBD1. This clonotype was sampled from a man aged 45 to 65 who received an inactivated influenza vaccine. Sequencing was performed on CD4+ T cells sorted from PBMCs, taken roughly 12 days after vaccination. CDR3 loop: CASSERDRAEQYF. Here the CDR3 DNA reads TGTGCCAGCAGTGAAAGGGACAGGGCAGAGCAGTACTTC.